This T cell receptor (beta chain) was sequenced for a study of Graves' ophthalmopathy and Graves' hyperthyroidism. It was from roughly 10 ml of fresh peripheral blood that the PBMCs came. Amplified TCR beta CDR3 regions were obtained using RNA transcripts as template. HTBI primers were employed in first-round RT-PCR, then a second-round multiplex PCR followed. TCRdb ran MiXCR on the multiplex PCR reads and lists one entry per CDR3 protein. The sample includes 350,000 to 450,000 distinct CDR3 sequences, 18% of them seen just once. This clonotype was seen at least ten times. Germline V CDR1 and CDR2: MNHEY, SVGEGT. There are 15 residues in the CDR3. V dropped 6 bases and J dropped 1 base, with 16 bases sitting between them.

This chain links TRBV6-2 or TRBV6-3 with TRBJ2-7, with D maybe TRBD1 (6 bases). Sequenced material: peripheral blood. The sequence was collected from a young woman with Graves' ophthalmopathy. Written as DNA, the CDR3 is TGTGCCAGCAGCTCCTACAGGGTGAGGTCCTACGAGCAGTACTTC. This gives the protein CASSSYRVRSYEQYF.